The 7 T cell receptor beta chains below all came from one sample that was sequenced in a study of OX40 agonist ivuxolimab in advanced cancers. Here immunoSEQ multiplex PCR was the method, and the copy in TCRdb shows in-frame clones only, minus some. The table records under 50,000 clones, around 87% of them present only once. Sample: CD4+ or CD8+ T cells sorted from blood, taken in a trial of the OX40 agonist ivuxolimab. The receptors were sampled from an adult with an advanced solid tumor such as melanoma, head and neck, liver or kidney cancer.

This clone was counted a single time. In nucleotides, the CDR3 is TGTGCCAGTAGTATCCCCACCAGATACTATGGCTACACCTTC. Amino acid sequence: CASSIPTRYYGYTF. The V gene is TRBV19, the J gene TRBJ1-2; no clear D. Germline CDR1 reads LNHDA; CDR2 reads SQIVND (reference sequence). This CDR3 comprises 14 residues. Trimming stripped 3 bases from V and 3 bases from J, with 11 bases between.

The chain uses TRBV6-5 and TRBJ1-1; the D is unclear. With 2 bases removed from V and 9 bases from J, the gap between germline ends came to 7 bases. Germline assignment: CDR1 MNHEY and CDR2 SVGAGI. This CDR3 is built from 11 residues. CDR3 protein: CASSYNTKAFF. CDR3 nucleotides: TGTGCCAGCAGTTACAACACCAAAGCTTTCTTT.

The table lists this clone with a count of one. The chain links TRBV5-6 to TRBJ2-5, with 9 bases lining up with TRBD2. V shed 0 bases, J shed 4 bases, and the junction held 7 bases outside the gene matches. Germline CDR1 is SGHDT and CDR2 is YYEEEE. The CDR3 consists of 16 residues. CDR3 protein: CASSLAPRGGRETQYF. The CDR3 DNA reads TGTGCCAGCAGCTTGGCGCCGCGGGGGGGCCGAGAGACCCAGTACTTC.

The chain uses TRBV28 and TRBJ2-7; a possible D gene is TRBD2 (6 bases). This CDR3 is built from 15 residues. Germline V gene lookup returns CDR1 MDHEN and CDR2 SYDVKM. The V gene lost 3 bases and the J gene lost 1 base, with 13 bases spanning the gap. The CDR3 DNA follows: TGTGCCAGCAGTTTGACTAGGGGTTTTTCCTACGAGCAGTACTTC. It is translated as CASSLTRGFSYEQYF.

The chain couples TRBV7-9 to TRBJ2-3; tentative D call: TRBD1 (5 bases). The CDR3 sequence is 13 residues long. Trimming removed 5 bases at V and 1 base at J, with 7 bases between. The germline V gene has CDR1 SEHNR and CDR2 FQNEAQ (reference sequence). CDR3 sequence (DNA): TGTGCCAGCAGCCCGACAGGCACAGATACGCAGTATTTT. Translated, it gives CASSPTGTDTQYF.

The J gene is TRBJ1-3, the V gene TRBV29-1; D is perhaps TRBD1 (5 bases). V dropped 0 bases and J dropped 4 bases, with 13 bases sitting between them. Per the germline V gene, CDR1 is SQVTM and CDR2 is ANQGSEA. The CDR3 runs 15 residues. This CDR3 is CSVEDGLSGGNTIYF. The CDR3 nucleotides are TGCAGCGTTGAAGACGGCTTGTCAGGGGGAAACACCATATATTTT.

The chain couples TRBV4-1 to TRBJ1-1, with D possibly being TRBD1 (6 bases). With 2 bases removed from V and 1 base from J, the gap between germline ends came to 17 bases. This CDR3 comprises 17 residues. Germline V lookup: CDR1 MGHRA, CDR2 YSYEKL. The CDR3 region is CASSQRGGTGTNTEAFF. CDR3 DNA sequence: TGCGCCAGCAGCCAAAGGGGGGGAACAGGGACGAACACTGAAGCTTTCTTT.